A single T cell receptor beta chain is shown here with its context. The antigen this receptor binds is unknown. No much larger clone is present one base from it, and per-base qualities are unavailable. Flow cytometry had shown CD8+CD57+ cell expansion in the patients selected for sequencing. Every patient had a diagnosis of severe acquired aplastic anemia based on International Study of Aplastic Anemia and Agranulocytosis and Camitta criteria. Patients had received no therapy at the time of blood sampling. The study deep-sequenced TCR repertoires of sorted CD4+ and CD8+ blood T cells from severe aplastic anemia patients and healthy subjects. Patients were enrolled in the USA under clinicaltrials.gov protocols 00001620, 01623167, 00001397, 00071045, 00081523 and 00961064. Ficoll-Paque density gradient centrifugation was used to isolate peripheral blood mononuclear cells. CD4+ and CD8+ T cells were sorted by FACS or magnetic beads before DNA extraction.

CDR1 and CDR2, looked up from the germline V gene, are SGDLS and YYNGEE. Spanning cysteine to phenylalanine, the CDR3 consists of 15 amino acids. Of all the DNA, just the CDR3 is kept, 45 bases in frame from base 1. Clipping removes 6 bases from V and 5 bases from J, with 10 as the unmatched junction base count. Genomic DNA was used as template for profiling of TCR beta VDJ combinations and CDR3 sequences. An Illumina HiSeq 2000 was used for TCR repertoire sequencing. As for how the authors treated the data: TRBV/TRBJ rearrangement plots, CDR3 size and DJ length profiles, and Simpson's diversity index were used to evaluate the repertoires. The most abundant DNA sequence in the deep sequencing data was taken as the immunodominant clone. CDR3 amino acid sequences were checked for sharing between subjects and were compared against published repertoires and the VDJdb database. The public reads were reanalyzed by TCRdb: fastp trimming at Q25, MiXCR alignment, in-frame beta chains only. Each entry merges the rows of one CDR3 protein and shows their most common DNA and genes. The V and J calls were not made by the authors but by TCRdb's processing. The sample has around 430,000 distinct CDR3 sequences on record, less than 35% of them singletons. Around 0.82% of the sample lies in the top ten.

This record comes from a study of CD8+CD57+ T cells in acquired aplastic anemia (dated by TCRdb to 2016 to 2018). With respect to the entire study: Extracted DNA from sorted CD4+ and CD8+ cells averaged approximately 3 ug, ranging from about 0.18 to 27.4 ug. A CD8+CD57+ expansion meant a frequency higher than the mean frequency seen in healthy subjects. The investigation overall reported the following: Patients and healthy controls showed no significant difference in CD8+ Simpson's diversity (P=0.060). Although under 35 CD8+ CDR3 sequences were shared by patients and controls, these sequences appeared highly expressed in patients and within the immunodominant clones of patients.

The chain couples TRBV9 to TRBJ2-1; the central 8 bases match TRBD2. The receptor's source is a human donor with aplastic anemia. The sample taken for sequencing was sorted CD4+, CD8+, or CD8+CD57+ T cells (not recorded which) from PBMCs. The CDR3 corresponds to CASTVGTSWNNEQFF. The nucleotide sequence reads TGTGCCAGCACGGTCGGGACTAGTTGGAACAATGAGCAGTTCTTC.